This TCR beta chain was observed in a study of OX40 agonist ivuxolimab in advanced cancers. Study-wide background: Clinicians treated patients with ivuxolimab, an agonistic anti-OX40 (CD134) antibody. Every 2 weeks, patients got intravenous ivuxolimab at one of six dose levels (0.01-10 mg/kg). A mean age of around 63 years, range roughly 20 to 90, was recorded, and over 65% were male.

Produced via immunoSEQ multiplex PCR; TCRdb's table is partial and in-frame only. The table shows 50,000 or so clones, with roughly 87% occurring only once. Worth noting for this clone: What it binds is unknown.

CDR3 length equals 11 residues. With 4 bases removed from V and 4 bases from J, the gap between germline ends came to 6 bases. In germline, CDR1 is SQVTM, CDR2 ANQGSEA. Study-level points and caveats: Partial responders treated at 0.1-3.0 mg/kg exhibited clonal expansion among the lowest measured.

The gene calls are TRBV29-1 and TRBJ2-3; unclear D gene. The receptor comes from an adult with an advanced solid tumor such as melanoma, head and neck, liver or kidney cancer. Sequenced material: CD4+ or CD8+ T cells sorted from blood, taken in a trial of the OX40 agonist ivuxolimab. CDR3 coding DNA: TGCAGCGTTGGTTTTCCAGATACGCAGTATTTT. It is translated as CSVGFPDTQYF.